This TCR beta chain was sequenced for a study of T cells in Graves' hyperthyroidism and ophthalmopathy. With respect to this clonotype: The antigen remains undetermined.

Regarding the study as a whole: Most thyroid clonotypes that were expanded above 0.001 also turned up in blood.

Newly diagnosed hyperthyroidism patients aged 18 to 65 years had disease lasting under 2 months. Based on clinical symptoms, serum thyroxine and TRAb, thyroid ultrasound and orbital computed tomography, diagnoses were reached. Trimming at V came to 4 bases and at J to 2 bases, leaving 4 bases not matched to a gene. The CDR3 has 14 residues. The germline V gene encodes CDR1 SEHNR and CDR2 FQNEAQ (reference sequence). TCR beta CDR3 region amplification was performed from RNA transcripts. A set of HTBI primers served as the primers for a first-round RT-PCR of the TCR CDR3. TCRdb analysed the multiplex PCR reads with MiXCR anew, one entry per CDR3 protein. This table has about 350,000 distinct CDR3 sequences, approximately 15% appearing once.

This clonotype was obtained from a woman younger than 45 with Graves' hyperthyroidism. The sample was blood. The genes are TRBV7-9 and TRBJ1-2; 7 bases map to TRBD1. This chain's CDR3 is CASSSTGRNYGYTF. The CDR3 region has the DNA TGTGCCAGCAGCTCGACAGGGAGGAACTATGGCTACACCTTC.